This record concerns one T cell receptor beta chain sequence. Its antigen is unknown. The data are from a study of T-cell reconstitution after alpha-beta-depleted transplantation in children. V was shortened by 6 bases and J by 1 base, with 7 bases between the two germline ends. The CDR3 has 13 amino acids. The germline V gene has CDR1 SGHKS and CDR2 YYEKEE (reference sequence). TCRbeta library preparation incorporated unique molecular identifiers. MiXCR, run by TCRdb on the PCR reads, gives a single entry per CDR3 protein. The sample lists roughly 280,000 distinct CDR3 sequences, 11% occurring once. Study outcomes and limitations: Counts and diversity of T cells one year after transplant came mostly from newly produced T cells. Where alpha-beta T cells came from about two months after transplant was reportedly several hundred expanded graft clones.

The chain combines TRBV5-5 with TRBJ2-2; D not certain. The sequence came from a male patient aged 2 to 10 who had a stem cell transplant for chronic granulomatous disease, so the T cells may come from the graft donor. This specimen was peripheral blood, taken 180 days after TCRalphabeta/CD19-depleted stem cell transplant. Written as DNA, the CDR3 is TGTGCCAGCAATGGCCGGAACACCGGGGAGCTGTTTTTT. Its protein is CASNGRNTGELFF.